This TCR beta chain came from a study of graft-versus-host responses after intestinal transplantation. The protocol was immunoSEQ multiplex PCR, while the TCRdb copy is restricted to in-frame clones and leaves out a portion. This table holds 70,000 to 75,000 clones, about 89% found once. The CDR3 contains 14 residues. Germline V gene data show CDR1 as MNHEY and CDR2 as SMNVEV (reference sequence). The junction had 4 bases not matched to a gene; V was cut back by 6 bases and J by 0 bases. Concerning this clone: Its antigen is undetermined.

This receptor was taken from a human donor who received an intestinal transplant. This specimen was unstimulated CD8+ T cells sorted from spleen or lymph node cells, taken before intestinal transplant. The J gene is TRBJ1-1, the V gene TRBV27, with 7 bases fitting TRBD1. The CDR3 DNA reads as TGTGCCAGCAGACCGGGACAGATGAACACTGAAGCTTTCTTT. Translation: CASRPGQMNTEAFF.